The present entry profiles one T cell receptor beta chain with its context. CDR1 SEHNR and CDR2 FQNEAQ come from the germline V gene (reference sequence). This CDR3 comprises 14 residues. V was pared by 5 bases and J by 1 base, with 4 bases of the junction left unmatched. This sample is part of a study of blood T cell repertoires in COVID-19. Study background: Spain, Italy and the United States supplied samples that represented acute and convalescent COVID-19. PBMCs, B-cell-depleted T cells, or T cells provided the cDNA or gDNA that made up the material.

In the original workflow: Amplified reference gene primers provided the basis for estimating nucleated cell counts. Method: immunoSEQ multiplex PCR; TCRdb's copy keeps in-frame clones and lacks some. V and J calls and clone size are copied from that table; D and trimming were computed from the DNA. The data hold about 100,000 clones, with 90% to 95% observed a single time. The chain employs TRBV7-9 and TRBJ1-1, with 7 bases aligning to TRBD1. Input material: peripheral blood. The receptor comes from a man aged 45 to 65 with acute or convalescent COVID-19. The CDR3, as DNA: TGTGCCAGCAGCCGGGGACAGCCGAACACTGAAGCTTTCTTT. Encoded protein: CASSRGQPNTEAFF.